This T cell receptor (beta chain) was captured in a study of CD4 T cells in relation to SARS-CoV-2 and coronaviruses. Before the COVID-19 pandemic, during about 2010-2018, CD4+ T cells were taken from unexposed donors. Assay used: immunoSEQ multiplex PCR; TCRdb lists only in-frame clones, some missing. The profile covers roughly 68,000 clones, with 85% to 95% appearing a single time and about 0.23% taken by the ten largest. The sequenced sample consisted of naive CD4+ T cells from PBMCs. As for subset: naive CD4+ T cells isolated by negative enrichment. The sequence derives from a human donor in good health.

DNA of the CDR3: TGTGCCAGCAGCCGGACCGGGACAGGGCCCTACGAGCAGTACTTC. It encodes CASSRTGTGPYEQYF. The chain employs TRBV6-2 or TRBV6-3 and TRBJ2-7, with 9 bases fitting TRBD1. The CDR3 is 15 residues long. Per germline, CDR1 MNHEY and CDR2 SVGEGT. V lost 6 bases to trimming and J lost 2 bases; unmatched junction nucleotides: 8.